This is a list of T cell receptor beta chains from one sample in a study of T cell repertoires in cytomegalovirus infection. TCRdb independently ran MiXCR on the reads; one entry per CDR3 protein. This repertoire shows 300,000 to 450,000 distinct CDR3 sequences, around a sixth found once; its top ten account for around 10%. The sample was PBMCs. Receptors were obtained from a human donor in good health (CMV status not recorded). Some clones in this sample may be carry-over from other donors' samples. Each CDR3 is given without its conserved first and last residue. The D gene is left open where the match is weak.

TRBD2	TRBV6-2/TRBV6-3	ASSYGGLGGSYNEQF
TRBD1	TRBV6-6	ASTEGQGAYGYT
TRBD1	TRBV24-1	ATSDSGTGRGGELF
TRBD2	TRBV12-3/TRBV12-4	ASSRTSGGARVQF
.	TRBV19	ASSMMGGDEKLF
.	TRBV6-2/TRBV6-3	ASSYAQVANTEAF
.	TRBV7-2	ASSLSIGPQSGYT
.	TRBV28	ASSLPGVGKETQY
.	TRBV7-9	ASSLELAYEQY
.	TRBV27	ASSVGGVYQETQY
.	TRBV4-2	ASSQDPGTAYNSPLH
TRBD1	TRBV20-1	SAAGTGGYGYT
.	TRBV7-6	ASSPARGREQY
.	TRBV7-8	ASSLQILNTEAF
TRBD2	TRBV7-8	ASSGGGPLLDTQY
.	TRBV2	ASSDRYSNQPQH
.	TRBV18	ASSPDDGWSNQPQH
TRBD2	TRBV10-3	AILAGFTGELF
.	TRBV30	AWSVWGATDTQY
.	TRBV7-8	ASSLMGRHSGNTIY
TRBD2	TRBV7-2	ASSLGLAGAETQY
TRBD2	TRBV20-1	SARLAGTDTQY
.	TRBV5-1	ASSFPGNEAF
.	TRBV10-3	ATRVFGQQETQY
TRBD1	TRBV5-4	ASRAAGGDYGYT
TRBD1	TRBV2	ASEMGQSNEQF
.	TRBV6-1	ASRVDNYNEQF
.	TRBV28	ASSLWQGGETQY
TRBD1	TRBV20-1	SAAETGVNQPQH
.	TRBV12-3/TRBV12-4	ASSFTRGRGETQY
.	TRBV20-1	SARVGGFKYTEAF
TRBD2	TRBV6-6	ASRGLAGTNEQF
.	TRBV23-1	ASSQSLRGPGGETQY
.	TRBV6-6	ASRPQGRHEKLF
TRBD2	TRBV6-2/TRBV6-3	ASSPPGTSRDEQF
.	TRBV7-8	ASSPHRRARGPLEQF
TRBD2	TRBV7-6	ASSLEGLAVWEQF
.	TRBV7-9	ASSFINFLGVLHTEAF
.	TRBV5-5	ASSLGGARSPLAKNIQY
.	TRBV4-3	ASSQRARLEAF
.	TRBV7-2	ASSPPGDRSTDTQY
.	TRBV24-1	ATTGRGGTDTQY
.	TRBV27	AIRPGLNTGELF
.	TRBV19	ASRVGLDGTYEQY
.	TRBV5-1	ASSLAGTPPTYEQY
.	TRBV10-3	AISERDGPVETGELF
.	TRBV10-3	AISGRGDMNTEAF
.	TRBV24-1	AAEGSSTDTQY
.	TRBV7-2	ASRAGQTNTEAF
.	TRBV7-2	ASSPPRRGGGETQY